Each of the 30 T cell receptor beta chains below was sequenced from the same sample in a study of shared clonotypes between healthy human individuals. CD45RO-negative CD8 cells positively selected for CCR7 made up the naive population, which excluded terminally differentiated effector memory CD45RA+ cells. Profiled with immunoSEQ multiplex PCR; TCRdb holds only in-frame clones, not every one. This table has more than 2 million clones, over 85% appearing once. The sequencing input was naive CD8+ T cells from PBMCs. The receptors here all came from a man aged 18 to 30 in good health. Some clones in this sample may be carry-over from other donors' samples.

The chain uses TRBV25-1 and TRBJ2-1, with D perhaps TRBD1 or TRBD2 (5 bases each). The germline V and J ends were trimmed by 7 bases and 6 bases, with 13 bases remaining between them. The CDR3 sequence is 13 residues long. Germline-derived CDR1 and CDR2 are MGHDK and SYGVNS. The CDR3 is CASTSGGGNEQFF. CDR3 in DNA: TGTGCCAGCACTTCTGGTGGGGGCAATGAGCAGTTCTTC.

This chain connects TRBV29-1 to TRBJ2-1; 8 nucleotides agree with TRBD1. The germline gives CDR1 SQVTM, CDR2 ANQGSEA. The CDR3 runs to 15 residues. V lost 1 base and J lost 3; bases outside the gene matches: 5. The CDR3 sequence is CSVEGVGTGYNEQFF. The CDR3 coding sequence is TGCAGCGTTGAAGGGGTTGGGACAGGCTACAATGAGCAGTTCTTC.

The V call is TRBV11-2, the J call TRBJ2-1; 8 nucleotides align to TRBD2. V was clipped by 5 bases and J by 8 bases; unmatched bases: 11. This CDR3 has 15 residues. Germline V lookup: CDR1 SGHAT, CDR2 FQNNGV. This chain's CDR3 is CASSPGLVVQDEQFF. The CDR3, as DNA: TGTGCCAGCAGCCCGGGACTAGTTGTGCAGGATGAGCAGTTCTTC.

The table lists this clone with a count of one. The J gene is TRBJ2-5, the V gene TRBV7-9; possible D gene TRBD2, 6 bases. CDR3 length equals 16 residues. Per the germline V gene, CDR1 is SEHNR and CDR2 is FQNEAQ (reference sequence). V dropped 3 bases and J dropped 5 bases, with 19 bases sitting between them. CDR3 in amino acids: CASSFAGYRYLETQYF. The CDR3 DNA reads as TGTGCCAGCAGCTTTGCGGGGTACCGATATTTGGAGACCCAGTACTTC.

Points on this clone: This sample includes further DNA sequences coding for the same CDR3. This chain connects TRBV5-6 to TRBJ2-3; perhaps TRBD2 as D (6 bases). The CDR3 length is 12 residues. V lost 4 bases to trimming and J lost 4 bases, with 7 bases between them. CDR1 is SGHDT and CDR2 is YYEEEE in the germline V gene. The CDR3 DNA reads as TGTGCCAGCAGCCCGGGAGCAGATACGCAGTATTTT. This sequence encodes CASSPGADTQYF.

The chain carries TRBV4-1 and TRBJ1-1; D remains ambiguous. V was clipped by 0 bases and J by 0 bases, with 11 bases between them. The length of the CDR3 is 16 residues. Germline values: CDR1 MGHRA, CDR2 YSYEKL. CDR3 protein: CASSQDGRNMNTEAFF. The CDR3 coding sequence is TGCGCCAGCAGCCAAGATGGACGGAACATGAACACTGAAGCTTTCTTT.

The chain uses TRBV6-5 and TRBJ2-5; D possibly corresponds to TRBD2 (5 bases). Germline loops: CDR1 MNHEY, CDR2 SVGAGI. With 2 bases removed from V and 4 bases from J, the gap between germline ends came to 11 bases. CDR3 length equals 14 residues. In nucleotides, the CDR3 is TGTGCCAGCAGTTACGGTTTCGGGGTAGAGACCCAGTACTTC. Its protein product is CASSYGFGVETQYF.

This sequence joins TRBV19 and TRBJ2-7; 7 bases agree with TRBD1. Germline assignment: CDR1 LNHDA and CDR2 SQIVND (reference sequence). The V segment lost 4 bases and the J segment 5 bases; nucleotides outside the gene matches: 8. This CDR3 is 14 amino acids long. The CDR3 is CASSRDRDDNEQYF. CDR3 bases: TGTGCCAGTAGTAGAGACAGGGACGACAACGAGCAGTACTTC.

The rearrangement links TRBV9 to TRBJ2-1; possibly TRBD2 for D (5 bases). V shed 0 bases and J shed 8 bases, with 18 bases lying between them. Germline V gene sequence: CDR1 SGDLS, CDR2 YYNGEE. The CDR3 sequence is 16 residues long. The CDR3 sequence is CASSVGGFLAVDEQFF. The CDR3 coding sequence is TGTGCCAGCAGCGTAGGAGGGTTTCTAGCAGTCGATGAGCAGTTCTTC.

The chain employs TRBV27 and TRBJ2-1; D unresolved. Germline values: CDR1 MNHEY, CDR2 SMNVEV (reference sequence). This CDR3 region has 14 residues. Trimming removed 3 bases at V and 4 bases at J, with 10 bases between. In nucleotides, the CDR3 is TGTGCCAGCAGTTTTGGGGTTCGGTACAATGAGCAGTTCTTC. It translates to CASSFGVRYNEQFF.

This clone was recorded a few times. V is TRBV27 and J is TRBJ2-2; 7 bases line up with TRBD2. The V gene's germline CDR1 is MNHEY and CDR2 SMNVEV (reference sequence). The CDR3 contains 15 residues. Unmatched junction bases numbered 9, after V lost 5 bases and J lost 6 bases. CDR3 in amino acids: CASSPARGLAGELFF. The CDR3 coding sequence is TGTGCCAGCAGTCCCGCACGAGGACTAGCCGGGGAGCTGTTTTTT.

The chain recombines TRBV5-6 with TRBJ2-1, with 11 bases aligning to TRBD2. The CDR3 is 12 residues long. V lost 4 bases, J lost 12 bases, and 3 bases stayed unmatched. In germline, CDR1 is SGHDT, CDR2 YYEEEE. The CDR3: CASSPGTSGQFF. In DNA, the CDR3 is TGTGCCAGCAGCCCAGGGACTAGCGGGCAGTTCTTC.

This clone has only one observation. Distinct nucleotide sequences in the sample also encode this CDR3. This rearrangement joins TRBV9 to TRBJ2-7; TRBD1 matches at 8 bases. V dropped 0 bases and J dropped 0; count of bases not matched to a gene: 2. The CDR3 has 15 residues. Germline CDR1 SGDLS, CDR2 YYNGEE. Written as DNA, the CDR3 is TGTGCCAGCAGCGTAGAAACAGGGGGCTCCTACGAGCAGTACTTC. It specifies CASSVETGGSYEQYF.

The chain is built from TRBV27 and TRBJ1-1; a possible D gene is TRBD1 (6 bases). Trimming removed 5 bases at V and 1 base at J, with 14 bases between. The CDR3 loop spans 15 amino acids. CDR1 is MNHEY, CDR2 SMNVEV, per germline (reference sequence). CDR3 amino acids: CASSPYRAGNTEAFF. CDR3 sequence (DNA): TGTGCCAGCAGTCCATACAGGGCGGGGAACACTGAAGCTTTCTTT.

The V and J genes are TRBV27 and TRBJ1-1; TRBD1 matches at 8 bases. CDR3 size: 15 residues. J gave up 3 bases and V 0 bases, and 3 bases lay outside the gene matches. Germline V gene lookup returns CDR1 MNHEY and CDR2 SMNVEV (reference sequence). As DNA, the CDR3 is TGTGCCAGCAGTTTATCCCCCAGGGGGCACACTGAAGCTTTCTTT. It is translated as CASSLSPRGHTEAFF.

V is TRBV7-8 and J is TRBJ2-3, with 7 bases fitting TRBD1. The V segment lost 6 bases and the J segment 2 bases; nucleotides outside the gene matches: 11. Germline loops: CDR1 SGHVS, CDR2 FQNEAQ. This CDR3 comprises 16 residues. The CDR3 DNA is TGTGCCAGCAGTTCAAGGACAGGAACGGTCACAGATACGCAGTATTTT. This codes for CASSSRTGTVTDTQYF.

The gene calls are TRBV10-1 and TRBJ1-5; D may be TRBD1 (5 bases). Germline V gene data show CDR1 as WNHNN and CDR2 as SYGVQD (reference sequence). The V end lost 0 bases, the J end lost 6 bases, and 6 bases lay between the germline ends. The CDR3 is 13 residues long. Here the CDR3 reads CASSESGVQPQHF. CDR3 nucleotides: TGCGCCAGCAGTGAGTCGGGGGTTCAGCCCCAGCATTTT.

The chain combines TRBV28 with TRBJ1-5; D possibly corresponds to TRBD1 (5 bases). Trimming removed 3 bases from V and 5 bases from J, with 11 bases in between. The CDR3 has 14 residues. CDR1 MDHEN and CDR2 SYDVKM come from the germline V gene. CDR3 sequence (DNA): TGTGCCAGCAGTTTTTCGGGGGTGGATCAGCCCCAGCATTTT. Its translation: CASSFSGVDQPQHF.

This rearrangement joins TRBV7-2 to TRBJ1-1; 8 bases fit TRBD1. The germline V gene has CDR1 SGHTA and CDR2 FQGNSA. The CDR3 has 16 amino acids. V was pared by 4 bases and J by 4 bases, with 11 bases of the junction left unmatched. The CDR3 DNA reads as TGTGCCAGCAGCTCAATACTCCAGGGGGCCAGCACTGAAGCTTTCTTT. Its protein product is CASSSILQGASTEAFF.

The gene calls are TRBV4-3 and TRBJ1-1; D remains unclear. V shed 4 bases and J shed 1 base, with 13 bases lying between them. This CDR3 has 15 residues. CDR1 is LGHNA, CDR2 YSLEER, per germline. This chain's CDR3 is CASSLLGGPNTEAFF. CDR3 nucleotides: TGCGCCAGCAGCCTCTTGGGAGGCCCGAACACTGAAGCTTTCTTT.

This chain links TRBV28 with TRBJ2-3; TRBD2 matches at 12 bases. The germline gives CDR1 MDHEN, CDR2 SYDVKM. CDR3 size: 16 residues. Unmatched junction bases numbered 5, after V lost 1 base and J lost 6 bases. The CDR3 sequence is CASSLYLAGGSDTQYF. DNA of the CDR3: TGTGCCAGCAGTTTATACCTAGCGGGAGGGTCGGATACGCAGTATTTT.

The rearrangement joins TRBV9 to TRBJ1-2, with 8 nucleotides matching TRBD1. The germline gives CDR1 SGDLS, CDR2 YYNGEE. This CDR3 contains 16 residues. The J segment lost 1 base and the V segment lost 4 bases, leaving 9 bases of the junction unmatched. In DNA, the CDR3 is TGTGCCAGCAGCCCGCGGACAGGGACACTTAACTATGGCTACACCTTC. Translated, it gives CASSPRTGTLNYGYTF.

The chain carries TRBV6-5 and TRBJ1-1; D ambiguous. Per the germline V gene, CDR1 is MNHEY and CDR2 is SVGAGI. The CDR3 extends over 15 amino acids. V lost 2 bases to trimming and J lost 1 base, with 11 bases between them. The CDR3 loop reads CASSYGRVRNTEAFF. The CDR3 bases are TGTGCCAGCAGTTACGGGAGGGTTCGGAACACTGAAGCTTTCTTT.

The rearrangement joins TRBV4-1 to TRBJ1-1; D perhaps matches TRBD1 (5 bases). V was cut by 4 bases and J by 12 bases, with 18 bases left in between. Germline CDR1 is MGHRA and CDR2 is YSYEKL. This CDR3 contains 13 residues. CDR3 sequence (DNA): TGCGCCAGCAGCCCGGGGCGGACTCCCAGGACTTTCTTT. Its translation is CASSPGRTPRTFF.

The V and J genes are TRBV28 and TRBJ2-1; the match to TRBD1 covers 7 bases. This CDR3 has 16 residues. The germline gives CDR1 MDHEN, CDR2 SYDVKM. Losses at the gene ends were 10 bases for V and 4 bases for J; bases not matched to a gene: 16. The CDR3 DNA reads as TGTGCCACCGACCCTTCCGGGCAGGGGGTTTACAATGAGCAGTTCTTC. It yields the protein CATDPSGQGVYNEQFF.

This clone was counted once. CDR3 nucleotides: TGTGCCAGCAGGCCGCGGCACGGTGGCAATCAGCCCCAGCATTTT. It is translated as CASRPRHGGNQPQHF. The gene calls are TRBV28 and TRBJ1-5; D is unresolved. The germline V gene encodes CDR1 MDHEN and CDR2 SYDVKM. There are 15 residues in the CDR3. The V end lost 6 bases, the J end lost 2 bases, and 14 bases lay between the germline ends. The entire variable domain, with the rest obtained from reference TRBV28 and TRBJ1-5, is as follows: DVKVTQSSRYLVKRTGEKVFLECVQDMDHENMFWYRQDPGLGLRLIYFSYDVKMKEKGDIPEGYSVSREKKERFSLILESASTNQTSMYLCASRPRHGGNQPQHFGDGTRLSIL.

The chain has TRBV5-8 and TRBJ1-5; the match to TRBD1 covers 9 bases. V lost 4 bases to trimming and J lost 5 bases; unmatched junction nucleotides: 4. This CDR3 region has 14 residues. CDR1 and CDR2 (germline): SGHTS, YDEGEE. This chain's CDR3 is CASSVQGADQPQHF. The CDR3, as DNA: TGTGCCAGCAGCGTACAGGGGGCAGATCAGCCCCAGCATTTT.

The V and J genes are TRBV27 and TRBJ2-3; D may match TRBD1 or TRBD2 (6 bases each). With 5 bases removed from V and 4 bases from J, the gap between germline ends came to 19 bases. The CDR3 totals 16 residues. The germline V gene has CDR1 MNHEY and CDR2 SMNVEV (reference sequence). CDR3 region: CASSLRQLGGPDTQYF. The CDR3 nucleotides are TGTGCCAGCAGTCTCCGACAGCTGGGGGGCCCAGATACGCAGTATTTT.

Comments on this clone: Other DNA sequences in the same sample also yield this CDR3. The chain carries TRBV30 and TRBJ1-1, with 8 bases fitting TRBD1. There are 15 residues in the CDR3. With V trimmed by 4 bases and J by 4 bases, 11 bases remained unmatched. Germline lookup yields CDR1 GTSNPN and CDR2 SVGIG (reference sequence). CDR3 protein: CAWTKEGTGITEAFF. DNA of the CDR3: TGTGCCTGGACCAAGGAGGGGACAGGCATCACTGAAGCTTTCTTT.

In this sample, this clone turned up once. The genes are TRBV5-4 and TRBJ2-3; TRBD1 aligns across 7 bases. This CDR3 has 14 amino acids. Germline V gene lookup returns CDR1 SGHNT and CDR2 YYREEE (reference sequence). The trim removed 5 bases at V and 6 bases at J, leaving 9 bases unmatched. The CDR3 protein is CASRLGQVQDTQYF. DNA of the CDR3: TGTGCCAGCAGACTCGGACAGGTGCAGGATACGCAGTATTTT.